These 21 T cell receptor beta chains were all obtained from the same sample, sequenced in a study of Tregs in tolerant kidney transplant recipients. Method: immunoSEQ multiplex PCR; TCRdb's copy keeps in-frame clones and lacks some. The sample's table shows 50,000 to 65,000 clones. The material sequenced was CD4+ T cells from blood, taken before the transplant. These receptors were obtained from a human donor who received a combined kidney and bone marrow transplant.

Points on this clone: The CDR3 is cut off 3 residues early in the read; its end comes from the germline J gene. The chain is built from TRBV7-7 and TRBJ2-5, with unresolved D. CDR1 SSHAT and CDR2 FNYEAQ come from the germline V gene (reference sequence). Trimming left V 3 bases short and J 4 bases short, with 12 bases between. The CDR3 runs to 14 residues. CDR3 DNA, as far as it was read: TGTGCCAGCAGCTTTAATCCCTCAGGAGAGACC. It specifies CASSFNPSGET. The entire CDR3 reads CASSFNPSGETQYF.

CDR3: CASSFGLADSYEQYF. The DNA read from the CDR3 is TGTGCCAGTAGTTTTGGACTAGCGGACTCCTACGAG. The V gene is TRBV19, the J gene TRBJ2-7; 10 bases line up with TRBD2. The read ends 3 residues shy of where the CDR3 ends; the end is completed using the germline J gene. Germline assignment: CDR1 LNHDA and CDR2 SQIVND (reference sequence). The CDR3 is made up of 15 amino acids. V lost 5 bases and J lost 0; bases outside the gene matches: 4.

With respect to this clone: The sequenced fragment ends 3 residues before the CDR3 boundary, so the rest is inferred from the germline J gene. This chain uses TRBV19 with TRBJ1-3, with D hard to call. Germline V lookup: CDR1 LNHDA, CDR2 SQIVND (reference sequence). This CDR3 region has 15 residues. The V and J ends lost 9 bases and 2 bases respectively, with 17 bases between them. Incomplete CDR3 DNA: TGTGCCAGGGGCAATCCTCCCGGGGCTGGAAACACC. Its translation is CARGNPPGAGNT. The whole CDR3 protein is CARGNPPGAGNTIYF.

About this clone itself: The read finishes 3 residues shy of the CDR3 end, and the germline J gene is used to complete it. The chain recombines TRBV19 with TRBJ1-2, with no clear D. Trimming took off 5 bases at V and 2 bases at J, with 15 bases between the two ends. Germline loops: CDR1 LNHDA, CDR2 SQIVND (reference sequence). The CDR3 has 15 residues. CDR3 DNA, as far as it was read: TGTGCCAGTAGTCCCCTGGCCAGTGCAAACTATGGC. Its protein product is CASSPLASANYG. The CDR3 as a whole reads CASSPLASANYGYTF.

Details on this clone: The missing CDR3 end, 3 residues past where the read stops, is filled in from the germline J gene. This chain uses TRBV18 with TRBJ2-1, with D unclear. CDR3 length: 12 amino acids. Trimming stripped 4 bases from V and 7 bases from J, with 8 bases between. Germline V CDR1 and CDR2: KGHSH, LQKENI. The CDR3: CASSLIRNEQFF. The part of the CDR3 DNA that was read is TGTGCCAGCTCACTCATACGGAATGAG.

To note about this clone: The CDR3 end falls 3 residues outside the read, so it is completed with the germline J gene. The chain is built from TRBV20-1 and TRBJ1-4; TRBD1 might be the D (6 bases). The CDR3 covers 14 residues. The germline CDR1 and CDR2 sequences are DFQATT and SNEGSKA (reference sequence). The V gene lost 3 bases and the J gene lost 8 bases, with 16 bases spanning the gap. CDR3 DNA, as far as it was read: TGCAGTGCTAGTTGGGGGCCCGACAGAGAAAAA. Amino acid sequence: CSASWGPDREK. In full, the CDR3 reads CSASWGPDREKLFF.

Notes on this clone: The CDR3 end falls 3 residues outside the read, so it is completed with the germline J gene. This chain uses TRBV7-2 with TRBJ2-3, with a possible D match to TRBD2 (5 bases). Per the germline V gene, CDR1 is SGHTA and CDR2 is FQGNSA. The V end was cut by 5 bases, the J end by 6 bases, with 12 bases between. The CDR3 contains 13 residues. The CDR3 loop reads CASSRGLEDTQYF. The part of the CDR3 DNA that was read is TGTGCCAGCAGCCGCGGGCTCGAGGATACG. The full variable domain, with the rest looked up from reference TRBV7-2 and TRBJ2-3, is GAGVSQSPSNKVTEKGKDVELRCDPISGHTALYWYRQSLGQGLEFLIYFQGNSAPDKSGLPSDRFSAERTGGSVSTLTIQRTQQEDSAVYLCASSRGLEDTQYFGPGTRLTVL.

Notes on this clone: The CDR3 goes on 3 residues after the read ends, and that part is filled in from the germline J gene. The V gene is TRBV6-2 or TRBV6-3, the J gene TRBJ1-5; 7 bases are shared with TRBD1. The CDR3 runs 14 residues. With 5 bases clipped from V and 4 bases from J, the junction kept 5 bases outside the gene matches. CDR1 and CDR2 (germline): MNHEY, SVGEGT. The CDR3 bases that were read are TGTGCCAGCAGTCCCCCAGGGGGGAATCAGCCC. This translates into CASSPPGGNQP. The entire CDR3 reads CASSPPGGNQPQHF.

Concerning this clone: The CDR3 extends 3 residues past the end of the read, so its final part is completed from the germline J gene. The chain is built from TRBV6-1 and TRBJ2-7, with 7 nucleotides matching TRBD2. The V and J ends lost 0 bases and 5 bases, in that order; junction bases with no gene match: 10. Looked up from germline, CDR1 is MNHNS and CDR2 is SASEGT. The CDR3 is made up of 16 amino acids. The CDR3 sequence: CASSEAVRTGGDEQYF. CDR3 bases read: TGTGCCAGCAGTGAAGCTGTAAGAACGGGGGGAGACGAG.

As concerns this clone: The sequence runs out 3 residues before the end of the CDR3; the remainder is reconstructed from the germline J gene. The chain recombines TRBV7-2 with TRBJ1-5; the D gene is possibly TRBD1 (6 bases). CDR1 is SGHTA and CDR2 is FQGNSA in the germline V gene. The CDR3 loop spans 15 amino acids. With 6 bases removed from V and 3 bases from J, the gap between germline ends came to 15 bases. Partial CDR3 DNA: TGTGCCAGCAGTCCCGGACAGACTCTCAATCAGCCC. Encoded protein: CASSPGQTLNQP. Given in full, the CDR3 is CASSPGQTLNQPQHF. Full variable domain (outside the CDR3, taken from reference TRBV7-2 and TRBJ1-5): GAGVSQSPSNKVTEKGKDVELRCDPISGHTALYWYRQSLGQGLEFLIYFQGNSAPDKSGLPSDRFSAERTGGSVSTLTIQRTQQEDSAVYLCASSPGQTLNQPQHFGDGTRLSIL.

The covered CDR3 bases are TGTGCCAGCTCACCCACGGGACTAGCGGGAGGACTCTCCTACAATGAG. This translates into CASSPTGLAGGLSYNE. The entire CDR3 sequence reads CASSPTGLAGGLSYNEQFF. The chain joins TRBV18 to TRBJ2-1, with 15 bases lining up with TRBD2. From the germline J gene comes the end of the CDR3, since the read stops 3 residues before it. Germline V gene data show CDR1 as KGHSH and CDR2 as LQKENI. Trimming cost V 3 bases and J 0 bases; bases outside gene matches: 6. The CDR3 extends over 19 amino acids.

Of note for this clone: The read comes to an end 3 residues before the CDR3 does, leaving the germline J gene to fill in the end. The J gene is TRBJ2-2, the V gene TRBV5-1, with 7 nucleotides matching TRBD1. The CDR3 loop spans 15 amino acids. V shed 4 bases, J shed 3 bases, and the junction held 6 bases outside the gene matches. Germline V gives CDR1 SGHRS, CDR2 YFSETQ. The CDR3 bases that were read are TGCGCCAGCAGCCCCACAGGGGCTGACACCGGGGAG. It translates to CASSPTGADTGE. The full CDR3 sequence reads CASSPTGADTGELFF.

As regards this clone: The CDR3 extends 3 residues past the end of the read, so its final part is completed from the germline J gene. The chain recombines TRBV20-1 with TRBJ2-4; 7 bases agree with TRBD1. Germline V CDR1 and CDR2: DFQATT, SNEGSKA (reference sequence). Trimming at V came to 5 bases and at J to 3 bases, leaving 16 bases not matched to a gene. This CDR3 region has 17 residues. The chain's CDR3 is CSAGILLTGVGKNIQYF. The CDR3 bases that were read are TGCAGTGCTGGCATACTATTAACAGGGGTAGGCAAAAACATT.

Turning to this clone: The CDR3 goes on 3 residues after the read ends, and that part is filled in from the germline J gene. The gene calls are TRBV6-2 or TRBV6-3 and TRBJ1-1; D is uncertain. V was clipped by 4 bases and J by 0 bases, with 6 bases between them. The CDR3 has 13 amino acids. In germline, CDR1 is MNHEY, CDR2 SVGEGT. The CDR3 sequence is CASSWALNTEAFF. The sequenced CDR3 bases are TGTGCCAGCAGTTGGGCCTTGAACACTGAA.

To note about this clone: The sequenced fragment ends 3 residues before the CDR3 boundary, so the rest is inferred from the germline J gene. The rearrangement joins TRBV6-1 to TRBJ1-4; possible D gene TRBD1, 5 bases. The CDR3 extends over 14 amino acids. Germline lookup yields CDR1 MNHNS and CDR2 SASEGT. V dropped 4 bases and J dropped 7 bases, with 13 bases sitting between them. Incomplete CDR3 DNA: TGTGCCAGCAGTGGACTCCTGGGGGGTGAAAAA. The encoded protein is CASSGLLGGEK. The full CDR3 sequence reads CASSGLLGGEKLFF.

Concerning this clone: The DNA ends 3 residues before the CDR3 does, and the rest of the CDR3 is filled in from the germline J gene. This chain uses TRBV6-2 or TRBV6-3 with TRBJ2-7; maybe TRBD2 (5 bases). The CDR3 is 14 residues long. Germline V gene lookup returns CDR1 MNHEY and CDR2 SVGEGT. Between the trimmed V and J ends, which lost 2 bases and 4 bases, there was a span of 12 bases. CDR3 bases read: TGTGCCAGCAGTTACAGACTAAACCCATACGAG. Translated, it gives CASSYRLNPYE. From start to end, the CDR3 is CASSYRLNPYEQYF.

CDR3 sequence: CAWSRQGPRTEAFF. The CDR3 DNA, read in part, is TGTGCCTGGAGTAGGCAGGGGCCGAGGACTGAA. The chain links TRBV30 to TRBJ1-1; maybe TRBD1 (6 bases). The CDR3 goes on 3 residues after the read ends, and that part is filled in from the germline J gene. CDR3 length: 14 residues. Per germline, CDR1 GTSNPN and CDR2 SVGIG (reference sequence). V was shortened by 2 bases and J by 5 bases, with 15 bases between the two germline ends.

On this clone itself: The read halts 3 residues ahead of the CDR3 end, with the missing end drawn from the germline J gene. The chain recombines TRBV6-1 with TRBJ2-4; unclear D gene. The CDR3 runs 17 residues. V gave up 2 bases and J gave up 0 bases, with 14 bases separating them. From germline, CDR1 is MNHNS and CDR2 SASEGT. The CDR3 reads CASSERLGSVAKNIQYF. Incomplete CDR3 DNA: TGTGCCAGCAGTGAAAGGTTGGGCTCAGTAGCCAAAAACATT.

In regard to this clone: The read terminates 3 residues ahead of where the CDR3 ends, so the germline J gene completes it. This chain connects TRBV2 to TRBJ1-6, with D possibly being TRBD1 (6 bases). From germline, CDR1 is SNHLY and CDR2 FYNNEI. The CDR3 extends over 16 amino acids. Between the trimmed V and J ends, which lost 6 bases and 9 bases, there was a span of 21 bases. CDR3 loop: CASRQGLQGRSSPLHF. Partial CDR3 DNA: TGTGCCAGCAGGCAGGGTCTACAGGGAAGGAGTTCACCC.

Of note for this clone: The CDR3 end lies 3 residues beyond the end of the read and is filled in from the germline J gene. The V gene is TRBV20-1, the J gene TRBJ1-4; a possible D gene is TRBD1 (6 bases). The V gene's germline CDR1 is DFQATT and CDR2 SNEGSKA (reference sequence). The CDR3 is made up of 14 amino acids. V was clipped by 3 bases and J by 7 bases, with 15 bases between them. The CDR3 is CSASTGPLGEKLFF. The CDR3 DNA, read in part, is TGCAGTGCTAGTACAGGGCCCTTGGGTGAAAAA.

Of note for this clone: The missing CDR3 end, 3 residues past where the read stops, is filled in from the germline J gene. The rearrangement joins TRBV19 to TRBJ2-7; D unclear. The CDR3 sequence is 15 residues long. The germline CDR1 and CDR2 sequences are LNHDA and SQIVND (reference sequence). V lost 3 bases and J 2 bases, leaving 14 bases between the germline ends. CDR3 DNA (partial): TGTGCCAGTAGTATCCGGGTCGGTACTACCTACGAG. Translated: CASSIRVGTTYE. The CDR3, in full, reads CASSIRVGTTYEQYF.